This T cell receptor (beta chain) was found in a study of T-cell memory formation after mild COVID-19. Notes on the study in general: Some SARS-CoV-2-responding clones were already detected in memory before infection. Clones that got smaller from day 15 to 85 had even CD4/CD8, while clones growing later tipped toward CD4+.

One entry per CDR3 protein results from TCRdb running MiXCR on the 5' RACE reads. The table has some 290,000 distinct CDR3 sequences, roughly 17% seen once; the top ten hold roughly 20%. This clonotype was seen once. The antigen remains undetermined. Input material: PBMCs or a T cell subset sorted from them (not recorded which). The clonotype comes from a man between 18 and 35 years old who had mild COVID-19 (a few samples of this study predate the infection). Cell type and time point are not known.

The CDR3 DNA sequence: TGTGCCAGCAGCCTCGTAAGGGGACAGGGCTGGAACACTGAAGCTTTCTTT. It translates to CASSLVRGQGWNTEAFF. V and J are TRBV21-1 and TRBJ1-1; TRBD1 is taken as the D call from the table, unchecked against the DNA. TRBV21-1 is annotated as a pseudogene. The CDR3 contains 17 residues.